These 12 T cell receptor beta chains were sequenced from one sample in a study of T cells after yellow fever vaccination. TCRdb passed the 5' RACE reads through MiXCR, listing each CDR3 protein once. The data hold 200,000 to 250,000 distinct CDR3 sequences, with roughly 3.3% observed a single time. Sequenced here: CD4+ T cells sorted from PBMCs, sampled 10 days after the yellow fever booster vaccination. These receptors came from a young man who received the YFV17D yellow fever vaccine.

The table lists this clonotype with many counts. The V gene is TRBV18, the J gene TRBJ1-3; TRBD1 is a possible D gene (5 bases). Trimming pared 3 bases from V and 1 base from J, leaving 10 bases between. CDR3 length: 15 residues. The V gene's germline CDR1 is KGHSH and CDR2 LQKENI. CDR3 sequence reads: CASSPNRRSGNTIYF. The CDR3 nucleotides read TGTGCCAGCTCACCTAACAGGCGGTCTGGAAACACCATATATTTT.

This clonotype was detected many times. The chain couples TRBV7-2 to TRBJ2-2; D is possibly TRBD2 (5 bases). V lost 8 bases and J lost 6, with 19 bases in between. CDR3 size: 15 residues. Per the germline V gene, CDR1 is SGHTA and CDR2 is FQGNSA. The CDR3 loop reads CASASGWTRAGELFF. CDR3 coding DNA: TGTGCCAGCGCGTCCGGATGGACGAGGGCCGGGGAGCTGTTTTTT.

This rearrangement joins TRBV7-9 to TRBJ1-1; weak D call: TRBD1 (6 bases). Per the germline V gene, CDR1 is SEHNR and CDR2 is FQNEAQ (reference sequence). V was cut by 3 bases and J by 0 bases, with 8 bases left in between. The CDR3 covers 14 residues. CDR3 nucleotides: TGTGCCAGCAGCTTCGGGACATTGAACACTGAAGCTTTCTTT. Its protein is CASSFGTLNTEAFF.

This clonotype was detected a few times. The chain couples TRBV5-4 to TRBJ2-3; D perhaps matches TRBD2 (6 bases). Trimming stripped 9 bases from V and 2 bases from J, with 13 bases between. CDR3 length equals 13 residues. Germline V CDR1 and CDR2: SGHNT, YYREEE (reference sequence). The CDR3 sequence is CATLTRNTDTQYF. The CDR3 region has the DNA TGTGCCACCCTGACTAGAAACACAGATACGCAGTATTTT.

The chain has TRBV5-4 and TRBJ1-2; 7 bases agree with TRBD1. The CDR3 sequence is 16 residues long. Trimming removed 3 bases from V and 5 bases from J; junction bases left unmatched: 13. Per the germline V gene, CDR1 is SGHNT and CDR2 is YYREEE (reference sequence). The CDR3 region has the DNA TGTGCCAGCAGCTCACCCCAGACAGGGTGGTCGTATGGCTACACCTTC. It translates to CASSSPQTGWSYGYTF.

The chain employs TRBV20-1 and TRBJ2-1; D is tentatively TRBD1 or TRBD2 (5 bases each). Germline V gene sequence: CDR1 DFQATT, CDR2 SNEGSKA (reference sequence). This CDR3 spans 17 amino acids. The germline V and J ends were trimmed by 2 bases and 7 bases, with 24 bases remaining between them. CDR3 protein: CSARYGGGYLNYNEQFF. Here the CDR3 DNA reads TGCAGTGCTAGATATGGGGGTGGTTACCTAAACTATAATGAGCAGTTCTTC.

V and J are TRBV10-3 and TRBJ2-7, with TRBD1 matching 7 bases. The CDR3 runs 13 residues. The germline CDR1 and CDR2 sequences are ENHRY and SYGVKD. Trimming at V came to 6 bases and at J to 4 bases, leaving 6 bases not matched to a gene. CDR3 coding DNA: TGTGCCATCAGCCGACAGGGCTTATACGAGCAGTACGTC. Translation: CAISRQGLYEQYV.

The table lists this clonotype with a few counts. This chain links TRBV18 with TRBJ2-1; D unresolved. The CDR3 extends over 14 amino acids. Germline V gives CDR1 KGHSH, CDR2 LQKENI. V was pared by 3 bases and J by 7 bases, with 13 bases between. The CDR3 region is CASSPRFEVNEQFF. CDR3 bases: TGTGCCAGCTCACCCCGCTTCGAGGTGAATGAGCAGTTCTTC.

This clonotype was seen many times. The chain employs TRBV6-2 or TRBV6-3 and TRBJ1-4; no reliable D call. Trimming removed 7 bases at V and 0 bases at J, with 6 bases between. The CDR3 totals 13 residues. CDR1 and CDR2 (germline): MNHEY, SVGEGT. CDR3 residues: CASMSATNEKLFF. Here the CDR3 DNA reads TGTGCCAGCATGAGCGCAACTAATGAAAAACTGTTTTTT.

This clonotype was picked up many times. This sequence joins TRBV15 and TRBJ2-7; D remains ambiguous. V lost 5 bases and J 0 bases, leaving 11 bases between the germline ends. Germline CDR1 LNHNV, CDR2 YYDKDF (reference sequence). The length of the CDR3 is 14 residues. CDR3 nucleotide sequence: TGTGCCACCAGCCCGGATCTTAGCTCCTACGAGCAGTACGTC. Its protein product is CATSPDLSSYEQYV.

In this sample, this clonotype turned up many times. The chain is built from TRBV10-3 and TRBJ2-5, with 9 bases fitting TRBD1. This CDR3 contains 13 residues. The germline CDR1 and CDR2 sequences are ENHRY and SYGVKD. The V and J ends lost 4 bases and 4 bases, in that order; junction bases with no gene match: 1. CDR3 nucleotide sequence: TGTGCCATCAGTGGACAGGGGGGAGAGACCCAGTACTTC. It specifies CAISGQGGETQYF.

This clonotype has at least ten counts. The CDR3 sequence: CASTSGGRNTGELFF. CDR3 bases: TGTGCCAGCACCTCAGGCGGCAGAAACACCGGGGAGCTGTTTTTT. The V call is TRBV21-1, the J call TRBJ2-2; whether TRBD1, the table's D call, matches the DNA was not checked. TRBV21-1 is reported as a pseudogene. The CDR3 covers 15 residues.